The rows below give T cell receptor beta chains drawn from one sample of a study of shared clonotypes between healthy human individuals. Sequencing was performed with immunoSEQ multiplex PCR; in TCRdb, only in-frame clones are kept and a portion is missing. This repertoire shows just over 2,000,000 clones, about 95% found once; its top ten account for around 1.1%. Sequenced input: naive CD8+ T cells sorted from blood. The receptors here all came from a man between 18 and 35 years old in good health. CDR3s include the opening cysteine and the closing phenylalanine or tryptophan. D genes are given only for firm matches. The size entry is marked missing in some rows and otherwise reads once, few, many or a size class.

-	TRBV28	-	TRBJ2-4	CASSFPGEAKNIQYF	TGTGCCAGCAGTTTTCCCGGGGAAGCCAAAAACATTCAGTACTTC
-	TRBV28	-	TRBJ1-1	CASSLFQEGTEAFF	TGTGCCAGCAGTTTATTTCAAGAGGGCACTGAAGCTTTCTTT
-	TRBV27	-	TRBJ2-7	CASSLFWGSRDEQYF	TGTGCCAGCAGTTTATTTTGGGGCTCCCGGGACGAGCAGTACTTC
-	TRBV4-1	-	TRBJ2-1	CASSLRDLDVNEQFF	TGCGCCAGCAGCCTCCGGGACTTAGACGTCAATGAGCAGTTCTTC
-	TRBV18	few	TRBJ2-3	CASSPGVQTDTQYF	TGTGCCAGCTCACCGGGGGTACAAACAGATACGCAGTATTTT
TRBD1	TRBV7-9	-	TRBJ1-1	CASSQGTGVNTEAFF	TGTGCCAGCAGCCAGGGGACAGGGGTGAACACTGAAGCTTTCTTT
-	TRBV27	-	TRBJ1-2	CASSFFSGATGGYTF	TGTGCCAGCAGTTTCTTTTCAGGGGCGACGGGCGGCTACACCTTC
-	TRBV7-9	-	TRBJ2-2	CASSLRTVGELFF	TGTGCCAGCAGCTTACGGACCGTCGGGGAGCTGTTTTTT
-	TRBV27	-	TRBJ2-1	CASSLRHEQFF	TGTGCCAGCAGTCTGAGGCATGAGCAGTTCTTC
TRBD1	TRBV2	-	TRBJ2-7	CASSATGGGYEQYF	TGTGCCAGCAGCGCTACAGGGGGTGGCTACGAGCAGTACTTC
TRBD2	TRBV5-4	-	TRBJ2-1	CASSFLAGGEAEEFF	TGTGCCAGCAGCTTCCTAGCGGGGGGGGAAGCAGAGGAGTTCTTC
TRBD2	TRBV5-4	-	TRBJ2-1	CASWGLAGEPYNEQFF	TGTGCCAGTTGGGGACTGGCGGGAGAACCCTACAATGAGCAGTTCTTC
TRBD2	TRBV9	-	TRBJ2-1	CASSDPGLVNNEQFF	TGTGCCAGCAGCGACCCGGGACTAGTCAATAATGAGCAGTTCTTC
-	TRBV4-1	-	TRBJ2-1	CASSQDRWSSYNEQFF	TGCGCCAGCAGCCAAGATCGATGGAGCTCCTACAATGAGCAGTTCTTC
-	TRBV27	-	TRBJ1-1	CASSSWGGSGAEAFF	TGTGCCAGCAGTTCCTGGGGGGGCTCGGGAGCTGAAGCTTTCTTT
TRBD1	TRBV14	-	TRBJ1-6	CASSHHEQGDSPLHF	TGTGCCAGCAGCCATCACGAACAGGGGGATTCACCCCTCCACTTT
-	TRBV7-9	-	TRBJ2-5	CASSSGTPREGAQYF	TGTGCCAGCAGCTCGGGGACCCCGAGGGAGGGGGCCCAGTACTTC
-	TRBV7-9	few	TRBJ2-1	CASSFGNNEQFF	TGTGCCAGCAGCTTCGGCAACAATGAGCAGTTCTTC
-	TRBV2	-	TRBJ2-7	CATSQLTGYEQYF	TGTGCCACCTCTCAGTTAACAGGCTACGAGCAGTACTTC
-	TRBV7-3	-	TRBJ2-1	CASSDGTGHNEQFF	TGTGCCAGCAGCGACGGGACTGGCCACAATGAGCAGTTCTTC
TRBD1	TRBV30	-	TRBJ1-1	CAWSVGQGAILEAFF	TGTGCCTGGAGTGTAGGGCAGGGGGCAATCCTTGAAGCTTTCTTT
-	TRBV10-3	-	TRBJ1-5	CAISDSVSQAQHF	TGTGCCATCAGTGATTCGGTTTCCCAGGCCCAGCATTTT
-	TRBV4-3	-	TRBJ1-1	CASSQVFGGMNTEAFF	TGCGCCAGCAGCCAAGTATTCGGGGGCATGAACACTGAAGCTTTCTTT
-	TRBV6-1	-	TRBJ1-3	CASSEVGSGNTIYF	TGTGCCAGCAGTGAAGTGGGGTCTGGAAACACCATATATTTT
-	TRBV29-1	-	TRBJ2-1	CSVDGLGSSYNEQFF	TGCAGCGTTGACGGTCTTGGGAGCTCCTACAATGAGCAGTTCTTC
-	TRBV28	-	TRBJ2-7	CASSFRGGREQYF	TGTGCCAGCAGTTTTCGTGGGGGGCGCGAGCAGTACTTC
-	TRBV9	-	TRBJ1-2	CASSVAPAADVAGYTF	TGTGCCAGCAGCGTAGCCCCGGCAGCAGATGTGGCTGGCTACACCTTC
-	TRBV27	-	TRBJ2-5	CASSRGVQETQYF	TGTGCCAGCAGTCGAGGGGTTCAAGAGACCCAGTACTTC
TRBD1	TRBV6-5	-	TRBJ1-1	CASSYWPGGLNTEAFF	TGTGCCAGCAGTTACTGGCCAGGGGGCTTGAACACTGAAGCTTTCTTT
TRBD1	TRBV27	few	TRBJ1-2	CASSRLGQGDGYTF	TGTGCCAGCAGTCGATTGGGACAGGGGGATGGCTACACCTTC
TRBD2	TRBV9	-	TRBJ2-3	CASSVLAGGQDTQYF	TGTGCCAGCAGCGTACTAGCGGGAGGGCAAGATACGCAGTATTTT
-	TRBV9	-	TRBJ2-1	CASSVGGMGGNEQFF	TGTGCCAGCAGCGTAGGTGGGATGGGGGGCAATGAGCAGTTCTTC
TRBD2	TRBV9	-	TRBJ2-3	CASSSPRGAGADTQYF	TGTGCCAGCAGCTCACCGCGGGGAGCGGGGGCTGATACGCAGTATTTT
-	TRBV10-3	-	TRBJ1-6	CAISENSPLHF	TGTGCCATCAGCGAAAATTCACCCCTCCACTTT
-	TRBV9	-	TRBJ1-2	CASSNRQNNGYTF	TGTGCCAGCAGTAATCGGCAGAACAATGGCTACACCTTC
-	TRBV6-1	-	TRBJ2-5	CASSEYAAERRETQYF	TGTGCCAGCAGTGAATATGCTGCGGAACGAAGGGAGACCCAGTACTTC